The 15 T cell receptor beta chains given below trace back to one sample, sequenced in a study of human T cells and chemical hapten exposure. Time point reported: patch test 1, 2 weeks after DPC sensitization. Documented treatment: therapeutic diphenylcyclopropenone sensitization with weekly scalp DPC. TCRdb fed the RACE reads into MiXCR, producing one record per CDR3 protein. The sample holds around 380,000 distinct CDR3 sequences, roughly 4.8% seen once. The sequencing here drew on whole blood, taken in connection with sensitization to the hapten diphenylcyclopropenone (DPC). All receptors derive from a woman aged 50 to 60 with alopecia areata. Some clones in this sample may be carry-over from other donors' samples.

Turning to this clonotype: The limits of the CDR3 on the DNA are not certain, so only TCRdb's listed CDR3 is given. This chain links TRBV28 with TRBJ1-4. Including both end residues, the CDR3 is 14 amino acids long. Germline values: CDR1 MDHEN, CDR2 SYDVKM. The CDR3 loop is CASSSSVEGEKLFF.

This clonotype has ten or more counts. V gene TRBV29-1 combines with J gene TRBJ2-7, with 13 positions matching TRBD2. Germline V lookup: CDR1 SQVTM, CDR2 ANQGSEA. V lost 4 bases to trimming and J lost 4 bases; unmatched junction nucleotides: 4. The CDR3 is 14 residues long. CDR3 loop: CSVGTSGSVYEQYF. In DNA form, the CDR3 reads TGCAGCGTTGGGACTAGCGGGAGCGTTTACGAGCAGTACTTC.

In this sample, this clonotype turned up many times. The chain has TRBV28 and TRBJ1-1; no reliable D call. The CDR3 totals 12 residues. Germline V gives CDR1 MDHEN, CDR2 SYDVKM. V was shortened by 7 bases and J by 1 base, with 7 bases between the two germline ends. CDR3 in DNA: TGTGCCAGCACCGACACGAACACTGAAGCTTTCTTT. Amino acid sequence: CASTDTNTEAFF.

There are many counts of this clonotype. This chain uses TRBV12-5 with TRBJ2-7, with a tentative D call TRBD2 (7 bases). Germline V lookup: CDR1 LGHNT, CDR2 FRNRAP. The CDR3 runs 13 residues. Trimming removed 4 bases at V and 4 bases at J, with 11 bases between. This CDR3 reads CASGWTAGYEQYF. CDR3 in DNA: TGTGCTAGTGGTTGGACAGCGGGGTACGAGCAGTACTTC.

This clonotype was observed many times. V gene TRBV7-2 combines with J gene TRBJ2-3; no clear D. V was shortened by 4 bases and J by 2 bases, with 10 bases between the two germline ends. The germline CDR1 and CDR2 sequences are SGHTA and FQGNSA. The CDR3 is 14 residues long. CDR3 region: CASSYETATDTQYF. For the CDR3, the DNA is TGTGCCAGCAGCTACGAGACGGCCACAGATACGCAGTATTTT.

The CDR3 nucleotides read TGTGCCAGCAGCTTACTCTCGGGGTCTGAGACTGAAGCTTTCTTT. Translating gives CASSLLSGSETEAFF. The rearrangement links TRBV7-2 to TRBJ1-1, with unresolved D. CDR3 length equals 15 residues. CDR1 is SGHTA, CDR2 FQGNSA, per germline. Trimming cost V 2 bases and J 5 bases, with 15 bases left between them. Combining the CDR3 with reference TRBV7-2 and TRBJ1-1 gives the whole variable domain GAGVSQSPSNKVTEKGKDVELRCDPISGHTALYWYRQSLGQGLEFLIYFQGNSAPDKSGLPSDRFSAERTGGSVSTLTIQRTQQEDSAVYLCASSLLSGSETEAFFGQGTRLTVV.

This clonotype was observed at least ten times. The J gene is TRBJ2-4, the V gene TRBV21-1; the table gives TRBD2 as D, unverified against the DNA. TRBV21-1 is a pseudogene locus. The CDR3 spans 19 residues. The CDR3 protein is CASSKFRTSAGGPKNIQYF. In DNA, the CDR3 is TGTGCCAGCAGCAAATTTAGGACTAGCGCTGGGGGTCCCAAAAACATTCAGTACTTC.

V gene TRBV29-1 combines with J gene TRBJ2-7, with D maybe TRBD1 (6 bases). Germline CDR1 reads SQVTM; CDR2 reads ANQGSEA. Trimming shortened V by 0 bases and J by 2 bases, and 8 bases separated the two germline ends. CDR3 length: 13 amino acids. Written as DNA, the CDR3 is TGCAGCGTTGAAGAGGGGGCCCCCTACGAGCAGTACTTC. This codes for CSVEEGAPYEQYF.

V gene TRBV7-2 combines with J gene TRBJ1-2; 7 bases are a match to TRBD1. CDR3 size: 13 residues. J lost 6 bases, V lost 7 bases, and 8 bases had no gene match. Germline V gene sequence: CDR1 SGHTA, CDR2 FQGNSA. The CDR3 nucleotides read TGTGCCAGCACCCCCACAGGGGCCGATGGCTACACCTTC. Amino acids: CASTPTGADGYTF.

This clonotype was seen repeatedly, ten times or more. The chain links TRBV6-2 or TRBV6-3 to TRBJ2-7; tentative D call: TRBD1 (5 bases). Trimming left V 5 bases short and J 4 bases short, with 9 bases between. This CDR3 is built from 12 residues. Germline V gene lookup returns CDR1 MNHEY and CDR2 SVGEGT. CDR3 residues: CASSRREYEQYF. CDR3 DNA: TGTGCCAGCAGTCGCAGGGAATACGAGCAGTACTTC.

This clonotype was detected only a few times. The J gene is TRBJ2-1, the V gene TRBV5-4; D ambiguous. CDR1 is SGHNT and CDR2 is YYREEE in the germline V gene (reference sequence). V lost 7 bases, J lost 6 bases, and 8 bases lay in between. The CDR3 contains 11 residues. The CDR3 bases are TGTGCCAGCCAAGAAGCCAATGAGCAGTTCTTC. As protein: CASQEANEQFF.

This clonotype was counted many times. The chain carries TRBV18 and TRBJ1-4, with D perhaps matching TRBD1 (6 bases). Trimming cost V 6 bases and J 7 bases, with 18 bases left between them. The CDR3 runs to 15 residues. Germline lookup yields CDR1 KGHSH and CDR2 LQKENI. CDR3 sequence: CASSRTQGASEKLFF. The CDR3 coding sequence is TGTGCCAGCTCCCGAACACAGGGAGCAAGTGAAAAACTGTTTTTT.

V gene TRBV29-1 combines with J gene TRBJ2-1; no firm D call. Germline assignment: CDR1 SQVTM and CDR2 ANQGSEA. The CDR3 has 14 amino acids. Trimming shortened V by 8 bases and J by 0 bases, and 14 bases separated the two germline ends. The DNA of the CDR3 is TGCAGCATCTCGTGGCGCAGCTCCTACAATGAGCAGTTCTTC. It translates to CSISWRSSYNEQFF.

This clonotype was observed at least ten times. The gene calls are TRBV4-1 and TRBJ2-1; D ambiguous. Germline V gene sequence: CDR1 MGHRA, CDR2 YSYEKL. This CDR3 spans 12 amino acids. Trimming left V 2 bases short and J 12 bases short, with 11 bases between. CDR3 in DNA: TGCGCCAGCAGCCAAATGGGGTCGGCGCAGTTCTTC. This sequence encodes CASSQMGSAQFF.

The rearrangement links TRBV12-3 or TRBV12-4 to TRBJ2-5, with D possibly being TRBD2 (6 bases). The CDR3 is 15 residues long. V shed 7 bases and J shed 3 bases, with 18 bases lying between them. In DNA form, the CDR3 reads TGTGCCAGCAAAGTGGGGGGAGCAGCGAAAGAGACCCAGTACTTC. This encodes CASKVGGAAKETQYF.